This TCR beta chain came from a study of identical twins. TCRdb analysed the 5' RACE reads with MiXCR anew, one entry per CDR3 protein. The table records 450,000 to 650,000 distinct CDR3 sequences, around a tenth of them present only once. CDR1 is SEHNR and CDR2 is FQNEAQ in the germline V gene (reference sequence). This CDR3 has 16 amino acids. The J segment lost 13 bases and the V segment lost 0 bases, leaving 9 bases of the junction unmatched. Another study also made use of these data, one on yellow fever vaccine responses in identical twins.

Input material: PBMCs. V gene TRBV7-9 combines with J gene TRBJ1-6, with 10 bases that match TRBD1. The TCR originated in a woman younger than 35 in good health. DNA of the CDR3: TGTGCCAGCAGCTTAGCCACCGGGGACAGGGGTGAGCCCCTCCACTTT. Residues: CASSLATGDRGEPLHF.